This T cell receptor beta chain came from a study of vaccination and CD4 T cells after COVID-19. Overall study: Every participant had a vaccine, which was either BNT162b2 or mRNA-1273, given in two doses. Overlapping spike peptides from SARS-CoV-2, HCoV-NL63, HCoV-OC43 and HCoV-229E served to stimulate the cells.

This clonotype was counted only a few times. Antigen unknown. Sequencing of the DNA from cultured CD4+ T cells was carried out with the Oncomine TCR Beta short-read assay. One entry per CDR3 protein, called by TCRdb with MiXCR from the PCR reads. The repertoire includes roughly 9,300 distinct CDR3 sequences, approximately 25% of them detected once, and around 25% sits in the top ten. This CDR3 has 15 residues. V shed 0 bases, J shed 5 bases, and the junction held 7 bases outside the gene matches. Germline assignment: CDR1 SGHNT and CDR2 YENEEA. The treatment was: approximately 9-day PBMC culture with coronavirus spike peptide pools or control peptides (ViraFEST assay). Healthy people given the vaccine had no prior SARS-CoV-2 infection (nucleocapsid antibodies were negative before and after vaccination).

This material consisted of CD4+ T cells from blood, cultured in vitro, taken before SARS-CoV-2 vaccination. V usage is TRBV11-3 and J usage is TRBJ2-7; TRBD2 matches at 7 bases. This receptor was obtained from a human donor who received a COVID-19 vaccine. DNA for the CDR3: TGTGCCAGCAGCTTAGATCGAGGGAGCGGGAACGAGCAGTACTTC. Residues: CASSLDRGSGNEQYF.